This T cell receptor beta chain was recorded in a study of cytomegalovirus exposure and HLA in healthy donors. Germline V lookup: CDR1 SGHKS, CDR2 YYEKEE (reference sequence). Trimming pared 4 bases from V and 6 bases from J, leaving 19 bases between. This CDR3 region has 15 residues. The PCR used 60 Vbeta and 13 Jbeta primers. Sequencing used immunoSEQ multiplex PCR; TCRdb keeps in-frame clones, though not all of them. The repertoire has some 160,000 clones, about 85% of them found once; the top ten carry approximately 2%. The receptor's source is a man in his late teens or twenties in good health and CMV-seronegative. This sequence joins TRBV5-5 and TRBJ1-2; no reliable D call. Sequencing was performed on PBMCs. In nucleotides, the CDR3 is TGTGCCAGCAGCCCAGACGGGAACCGGTTCAATGGCTACACCTTC. It encodes CASSPDGNRFNGYTF.